The clone carrying this TCR beta chain was observed at least ten times. Antigen specificity is unknown. From the 5' RACE reads, TCRdb called clonotypes with MiXCR, one entry per CDR3 protein. The sample holds 57,000 or so distinct CDR3 sequences; less than 10% are singletons and the top ten take under 15%. This specimen comes from a study of neurological immune-mediated disorders. Overall study findings and caveats: The greatest degree of TCR clonal expansion was observed in HTLV-1-associated myelopathy, with the lowest in multiple sclerosis, below that of healthy controls.

The CDR3 sequence is 15 residues long. V lost 3 bases to trimming and J lost 3 bases, with 14 bases between them. In germline, CDR1 is SGHDN, CDR2 FVKESK. Time point indicated: longitudinal time-point 2. The group of healthy controls was made up of people who were blood bank volunteers in Maryland, USA. The study built unsorted libraries from 2 million PBMCs kept at -80 C. Sequencing input: PBMCs. The clonotype comes from a young man in good health. This sequence joins TRBV14 and TRBJ1-1; D uncertain. CDR3 amino acids: CASSQRAGFDTEAFF. DNA of the CDR3: TGTGCCAGCAGCCAGCGGGCGGGGTTTGACACTGAAGCTTTCTTT. The variable domain in full, completed from reference TRBV14 and TRBJ1-1, reads EAGVTQFPSHSVIEKGQTVTLRCDPISGHDNLYWYRRVMGKEIKFLLHFVKESKQDESGMPNNRFLAERTGGTYSTLKVQPAELEDSGVYFCASSQRAGFDTEAFFGQGTRLTVV.